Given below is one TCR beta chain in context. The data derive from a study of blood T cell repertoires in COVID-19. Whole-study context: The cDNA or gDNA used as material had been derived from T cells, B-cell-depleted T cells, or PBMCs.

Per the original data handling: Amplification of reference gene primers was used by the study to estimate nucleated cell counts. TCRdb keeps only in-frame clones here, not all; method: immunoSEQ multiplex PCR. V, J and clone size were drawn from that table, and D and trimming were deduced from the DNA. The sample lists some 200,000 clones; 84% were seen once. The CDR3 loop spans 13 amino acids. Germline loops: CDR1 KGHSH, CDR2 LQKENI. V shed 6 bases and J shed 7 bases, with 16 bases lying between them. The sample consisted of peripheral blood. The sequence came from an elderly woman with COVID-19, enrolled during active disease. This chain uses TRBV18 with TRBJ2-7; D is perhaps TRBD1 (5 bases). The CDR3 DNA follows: TGTGCCAGCTCCTTAGGGGCCTCGAGAGAGCAGTACGTC. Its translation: CASSLGASREQYV.